A selection of T cell receptor beta chains follows, all from one sample in a study of regulatory T cells in long-lasting Graves disease. Each CDR3 protein gets one entry after TCRdb re-called the multiplex PCR reads with MiXCR. The table shows under 500,000 distinct CDR3 sequences, with around 21% occurring only once. The material sequenced was peripheral blood mononuclear cells (PBMCs), taken when the disease was refractory, from a patient treated with antithyroid drugs. The receptors were gathered from a female donor with Graves disease. The conserved cysteine and the conserved F or W are not part of the CDR3 here.

cdr3_length v_call cdr3_aa
12 TRBV9 ASSPGLLTYEQY
11 TRBV4-1 ASSQVSGEKLF
13 TRBV12-3/TRBV12-4 ASREGALLENIQY
11 TRBV20-1 SAATGNTDTQY
14 TRBV29-1 SATNRAIGRSYEQY
11 TRBV6-1 ASSPFRGTEAF
13 TRBV28 ASTAGDSSWYGYT
12 TRBV11-2 ASSLVGDVYEQY
11 TRBV6-4 ASMVDSSYEQY
11 TRBV20-1 SASGGTSGEQY
13 TRBV7-2 ASSSSGGLSYEQY
12 TRBV19 ASQPNLMNTEAF
14 TRBV6-1 ASRDLDRGKSYEQY
12 TRBV28 ASTDGQGTDTQY
14 TRBV7-9 ASSSQGAGGNYGYT
11 TRBV20-1 SAIAGVSGELF
14 TRBV7-2 ASEASESIMGYEQY
13 TRBV6-1 ASLEREASYNEQF
11 TRBV6-2/TRBV6-3 ASSSGPSYGYT
12 TRBV7-9 ASSMGQGVYEQY
12 TRBV12-3/TRBV12-4 ASSPPSGANVLT
11 TRBV28 ASSLLGTDTQY
14 TRBV11-2 ASSFSVRHNTGELF
12 TRBV20-1 SARDIDRGYEQY
9 TRBV3-1 ASRRGGEQY
13 TRBV28 ASSLRLAGVNEQF
12 TRBV14 ASSQVEGGGELF
17 TRBV6-5 ASSYSTRGTGAHYSPLH
14 TRBV28 ASSAFLGLGNQPQH
11 TRBV12-3/TRBV12-4 ASSLTGTTGYT
11 TRBV30 AWSVRGEQPQH
12 TRBV27 ASSLSPPPYEQY
12 TRBV12-3/TRBV12-4 ASSSAGFGNTIY
12 TRBV29-1 SVGTATLGYGYT
10 TRBV7-9 ASSSTGLEQY
12 TRBV6-1 AGLDYSAHQPQH
10 TRBV29-1 SVEDTLYEQY
12 TRBV7-2 ASSLAPVSYEQY
10 TRBV20-1 SELTSSETQY
14 TRBV24-1 ATNLSRQPGANVLT
12 TRBV19 ASSIAPKNTEAF
10 TRBV20-1 SASYGISPLH
12 TRBV9 ASSVAVDRDEQY
12 TRBV6-2/TRBV6-3 ASSRPGTRETQY
11 TRBV7-3 ASSPGGGQPQH
12 TRBV30 AWTDQGIWSEAF
13 TRBV19 ASSSPGSMYYEQY
8 TRBV2 ASVQGEAF
12 TRBV7-2 ASSQMGIGGEAF
10 TRBV29-1 SVAQGPYGYT
15 TRBV11-2 ASSLAGFSRKSYEQY
13 TRBV11-2 ASSLVGGNGQPQH
12 TRBV12-3/TRBV12-4 ASNGGTGNTEAF
14 TRBV4-1 ASSQGRGRVGTEAF
12 TRBV18 ASFTIKTPGELF
13 TRBV4-3 ASSQDMVRNTEAF
16 TRBV12-3/TRBV12-4 ASSLSLAGGSTRDEQF
13 TRBV20-1 SASAQGAMNTEAF
13 TRBV12-3/TRBV12-4 ASSQDRGVTGELF
10 TRBV20-1 SARDTSRTQY